The present TCR beta chain was sequenced within a study of breast tumors, draining lymph nodes, adjacent tissues. The study's findings and limits: That most tumor T cells come from lymph nodes remained unproven. Tumors had less TCR diversity than lymph nodes, more than nontumor tissue. Luminal-like breast cancer showed significantly higher tumor–nontumor repertoire similarity than basal-like. Data fit most tumor T cells coming from lymph node, expanding in tumor.

Germline CDR1 is MNHNY and CDR2 is SVGAGI (reference sequence). The ends lost 9 bases at V and 1 base at J; junction bases unmatched: 15. This CDR3 has 18 amino acids. Axillary draining lymph nodes of breast cancer patients supplied the node samples. TCRdb re-called the multiplex PCR reads with MiXCR, one entry per CDR3 protein. The sample includes about 100,000 distinct CDR3 sequences, about 20% seen only once; the top ten take roughly 1.2%. On this clonotype: Its antigen is not identified. A much larger clone differs from this one at a single base, so this may be a read error.

This clonotype was obtained from a female donor with breast cancer. Some clones in this sample may be carry-over from other donors' samples. J is TRBJ2-5 and V is TRBV6-6; 12 nucleotides line up with TRBD2. Sequences were obtained from axillary lymph node tissue. CDR3 nucleotides: TGTGCCAGTAGAGGGGGGAGGTTGACTAGCGGGAGCCAAGAGACCCAGTACTTC. It codes for CASRGGRLTSGSQETQYF.